This T cell receptor (beta chain) is drawn from a study of blood T cell repertoires in COVID-19. Study background: The cDNA or gDNA used as material had been derived from T cells, B-cell-depleted T cells, or PBMCs.

Measured with immunoSEQ multiplex PCR; TCRdb has only the in-frame clones, and not every one. The sample yields hundreds of thousands of clones, around 86% seen once. Cohort allocation depended upon clinical history that participants reported. Before being deemed recovered, Cohort 3 donors had two negative PCRs, clearance, or symptom resolution. The V gene end was trimmed by 1 base and the J gene end by 0 bases; junction bases not matched to a gene: 13. The CDR3 spans 20 residues. Germline assignment: CDR1 LGHDT and CDR2 YNNKEL (reference sequence). The chain carries TRBV3-1 (or the pseudogene TRBV3-2) and TRBJ1-1; TRBD1 matches 11 bases. The receptor was isolated from a woman between 45 and 60 years old who had recovered from COVID-19. The sequenced material came from PBMCs or T cells enriched from blood (not recorded which). The CDR3 DNA reads as TGTGCCAGCAGCCAAGGCGGTCTGTGGACAGGGGGCGGCATGAACACTGAAGCTTTCTTT. Protein: CASSQGGLWTGGGMNTEAFF.